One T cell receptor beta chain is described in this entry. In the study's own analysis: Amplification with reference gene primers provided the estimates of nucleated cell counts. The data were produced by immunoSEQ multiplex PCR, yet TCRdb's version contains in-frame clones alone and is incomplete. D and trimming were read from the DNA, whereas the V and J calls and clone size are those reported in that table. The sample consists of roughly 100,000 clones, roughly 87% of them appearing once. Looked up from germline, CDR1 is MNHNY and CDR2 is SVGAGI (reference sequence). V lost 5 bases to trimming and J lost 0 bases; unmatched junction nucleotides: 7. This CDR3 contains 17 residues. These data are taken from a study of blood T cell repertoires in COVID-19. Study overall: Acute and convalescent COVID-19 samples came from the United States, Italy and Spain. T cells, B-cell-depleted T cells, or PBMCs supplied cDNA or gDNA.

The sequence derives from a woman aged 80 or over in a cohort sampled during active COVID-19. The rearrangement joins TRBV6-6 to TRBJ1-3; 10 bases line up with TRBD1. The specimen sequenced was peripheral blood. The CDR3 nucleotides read TGTGCCAGCAGTCAATCCGGGACAGGGGTCTCTGGAAACACCATATATTTT. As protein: CASSQSGTGVSGNTIYF.